Below, 28 T cell receptor beta chains from the same sample are listed, as sequenced in a study of regulatory T cells in long-lasting Graves disease (dated by TCRdb to about 2021). Libraries were constructed by multiplex PCR. Instrument on record: Illumina HiSeq 4000. iRepertoire HTBI primers and Arm-PCR amplification of CDR3 regions were used to construct TCR beta libraries. Through fastp at Q25 and MiXCR, TCRdb rebuilt clones from the public reads, retaining in-frame beta chains. Records with the same CDR3 protein are collapsed into one entry carrying the most frequent genes and DNA. In this sample the table shows about 470,000 distinct CDR3 sequences, around 21% of which occur a single time. The ten largest clonotypes hold over 7.5% of the sample. The time point label, read with the paper, signifies: persistent/refractory GD, antithyroid drugs over 5 years with positive TRAb. For both TCR sequencing and RNA sequencing, RNA was extracted from PBMCs using TRIzol.

The input for sequencing was peripheral blood mononuclear cells (PBMCs), taken when the disease was refractory, from a patient treated with antithyroid drugs. These receptors were collected from a female donor with Graves disease.

This clonotype was seen only a few times. V usage is TRBV2 and J usage is TRBJ1-3; 8 positions agree with TRBD1. In germline, CDR1 is SNHLY, CDR2 FYNNEI. This CDR3 comprises 14 residues. V shed 7 bases and J 2 bases; nucleotides not matched to a gene: 4. This CDR3 reads CASNSDRAGNTIYF. In DNA form, the CDR3 reads TGTGCCAGCAACTCGGACAGGGCTGGAAACACCATATATTTT.

This clonotype was recorded many times. The chain uses TRBV28 and TRBJ1-2; D gene uncertain. CDR1 MDHEN and CDR2 SYDVKM come from the germline V gene. V was trimmed by 3 bases and J by 8 bases, leaving 10 bases between them. CDR3 size: 12 residues. The CDR3 loop is CASSFPGDGYTF. CDR3 DNA sequence: TGTGCCAGCAGTTTTCCCGGCGACGGCTACACCTTC.

There are many counts of this clonotype. J is TRBJ2-2 and V is TRBV12-3 or TRBV12-4, with 9 bases identical to TRBD1. J gave up 0 bases and V 1 base, and 3 bases lay outside the gene matches. The CDR3 is 17 amino acids. The CDR3 DNA is TGTGCCAGCAGTTTAGTACGACAGGGGGCGAACACCGGGGAGCTGTTTTTT. Translating gives CASSLVRQGANTGELFF.

This chain connects TRBV20-1 to TRBJ2-7; TRBD1 agrees at 7 bases. The CDR3 contains 13 residues. Trimming cost V 5 bases and J 2 bases; bases outside gene matches: 6. CDR1 is DFQATT and CDR2 is SNEGSKA in the germline V gene (reference sequence). The CDR3 reads CSARHRGAYEQYF. DNA of the CDR3: TGCAGTGCTCGCCACAGGGGAGCCTACGAGCAGTACTTC.

Remarks on this clonotype: One junction end disagrees with the germline gene, perhaps due to a read error. V is TRBV7-9 and J is TRBJ2-5; 9 bases agree with TRBD2. Per the germline V gene, CDR1 is SEHNR and CDR2 is FQNEAQ (reference sequence). The CDR3 has 16 amino acids. The CDR3 coding sequence is TGTGCCAGCAGCTTAATAGGGACTAGCCGATACGAGACCCAGCACTTC. This encodes CASSLIGTSRYETQHF.

This rearrangement joins TRBV29-1 to TRBJ1-1, with TRBD1 matching 8 bases. Germline CDR1 SQVTM, CDR2 ANQGSEA. V shed 3 bases and J 11 bases; nucleotides not matched to a gene: 5. CDR3 length: 11 amino acids. This chain's CDR3 is CSVEQGAAAFF. The DNA for the CDR3 is TGCAGCGTTGAGCAGGGGGCGGCTGCTTTCTTT.

The chain carries TRBV6-2 or TRBV6-3 and TRBJ1-2; 12 nucleotides agree with TRBD1. Looked up from germline, CDR1 is MNHEY and CDR2 is SVGEGT. The CDR3 covers 18 residues. Trimming at V came to 2 bases and at J to 1 base, leaving 8 bases not matched to a gene. In DNA form, the CDR3 reads TGTGCCAGCAGTTACGGGCCGGGACAGGGGGCGAATAACTATGGCTACACCTTC. Translated: CASSYGPGQGANNYGYTF.

This clonotype was detected only a few times. The chain combines TRBV30 with TRBJ1-2, with D maybe TRBD1 (5 bases). Germline CDR1 reads GTSNPN; CDR2 reads SVGIG (reference sequence). V lost 3 bases and J lost 8, with 16 bases in between. The CDR3 length is 13 residues. CDR3 in amino acids: CAWSSGTTVGYTF. The CDR3 coding sequence is TGTGCCTGGAGCTCCGGGACGACGGTGGGCTACACCTTC.

This clonotype appeared once. The rearrangement uses TRBV29-1 and TRBJ2-5; a weak D match, TRBD2 (5 bases). Germline CDR1 is SQVTM and CDR2 is ANQGSEA. Trimming stripped 7 bases from V and 2 bases from J, with 14 bases between. CDR3 length: 13 residues. CDR3 DNA: TGCAGCGGGAGCGGTCCGGGGCAAGAGACCCAGTACTTC. This translates into CSGSGPGQETQYF.

The chain employs TRBV9 and TRBJ2-7; 10 nucleotides align to TRBD1. The CDR3 is 16 residues long. Trimming at V came to 4 bases and at J to 5 bases, leaving 12 bases not matched to a gene. Germline CDR1 SGDLS, CDR2 YYNGEE. CDR3 DNA: TGTGCCAGCAGCCCCCGGGACAGGGGACGGGAACACGAGCAGTACTTC. This gives the protein CASSPRDRGREHEQYF. The full variable domain, completed using reference TRBV9 and TRBJ2-7, is DSGVTQTPKHLITATGQRVTLRCSPRSGDLSVYWYQQSLDQGLQFLIQYYNGEERAKGNILERFSAQQFPDLHSELNLSSLELGDSALYFCASSPRDRGREHEQYFGPGTRLTVT.

In this sample, this clonotype turned up many times. This chain connects TRBV20-1 to TRBJ2-7, with 7 positions matching TRBD1. Germline V gene data show CDR1 as DFQATT and CDR2 as SNEGSKA (reference sequence). The CDR3 runs 11 residues. V was pared by 7 bases and J by 0 bases, with 0 bases of the junction left unmatched. CDR3 sequence: CSGDSSYEQYF. The CDR3 DNA reads as TGCAGTGGGGACAGCTCCTACGAGCAGTACTTC.

V and J are TRBV20-1 and TRBJ2-7; 8 nucleotides match TRBD2. The CDR3 contains 14 residues. V lost 5 bases, J lost 3 bases, and 9 bases stayed unmatched. Germline-derived CDR1 and CDR2 are DFQATT and SNEGSKA (reference sequence). CDR3 loop: CSAPGGDTYYEQYF. Here the CDR3 DNA reads TGCAGTGCTCCGGGGGGGGACACTTACTACGAGCAGTACTTC.

This clonotype has a handful of counts. The rearrangement links TRBV27 to TRBJ1-1, with TRBD1 identical over 8 bases. With V trimmed by 6 bases and J by 5 bases, 8 bases remained unmatched. Germline CDR1 reads MNHEY; CDR2 reads SMNVEV (reference sequence). This CDR3 has 14 amino acids. The CDR3: CASRLTGGITEAFF. Here the CDR3 DNA reads TGTGCCAGCAGGTTAACAGGGGGAATTACTGAAGCTTTCTTT.

CDR3 in amino acids: CASTPSWGALLGYTF. CDR3 sequence (DNA): TGTGCCAGTACCCCTTCGTGGGGGGCGCTTCTTGGCTACACCTTC. This chain uses TRBV19 with TRBJ1-2; D possibly corresponds to TRBD1 (6 bases). CDR1 LNHDA and CDR2 SQIVND come from the germline V gene (reference sequence). V was pared by 7 bases and J by 7 bases, with 22 bases between. CDR3 length: 15 amino acids. Drawing the rest from reference TRBV19 and TRBJ1-2, the complete variable domain is DGGITQSPKYLFRKEGQNVTLSCEQNLNHDAMYWYRQDPGQGLRLIYYSQIVNDFQKGDIAEGYSVSREKKESFPLTVTSAQKNPTAFYLCASTPSWGALLGYTFGSGTRLTVV.

This clonotype was found many times. This rearrangement joins TRBV11-1 to TRBJ2-4; TRBD2 agrees at 13 bases. The length of the CDR3 is 15 residues. Germline values: CDR1 SGHAT, CDR2 FQDESV (reference sequence). V shed 5 bases and J 8 bases; nucleotides not matched to a gene: 6. The CDR3 nucleotides read TGTGCCAGCAGCCCAGGGACTAGCGGGACGTACATTCAGTACTTC. Translation: CASSPGTSGTYIQYF.

This clonotype appeared many times. The gene calls are TRBV15 and TRBJ1-4; 7 bases match TRBD1. The V and J ends lost 1 base and 7 bases, in that order; junction bases with no gene match: 9. CDR1 is LNHNV and CDR2 is YYDKDF in the germline V gene (reference sequence). The CDR3 covers 16 residues. DNA of the CDR3: TGTGCCACCAGCAGAGTCCATCCAAACAGGGGTGAAAAACTGTTTTTT. As protein: CATSRVHPNRGEKLFF.

A few counts support this clonotype. The chain combines TRBV6-1 with TRBJ1-2; D perhaps matches TRBD1 (5 bases). Trimming left V 6 bases short and J 0 bases short, with 11 bases between. The CDR3 contains 14 residues. Germline V lookup: CDR1 MNHNS, CDR2 SASEGT. CDR3: CASRTDSSNYGYTF. CDR3 nucleotide sequence: TGTGCCAGCAGGACAGACTCCTCTAACTATGGCTACACCTTC.

This clonotype appeared many times. The gene calls are TRBV11-2 and TRBJ2-7, with TRBD2 as a possible D gene (5 bases). V dropped 6 bases and J dropped 4 bases, with 19 bases sitting between them. CDR3 length equals 15 residues. The germline gives CDR1 SGHAT, CDR2 FQNNGV. The CDR3 protein is CASSKALGGQYEQYF. The CDR3 DNA is TGTGCCAGCAGTAAAGCGTTAGGAGGCCAATACGAGCAGTACTTC.

The chain recombines TRBV28 with TRBJ2-1, with unresolved D. CDR1 is MDHEN and CDR2 is SYDVKM in the germline V gene. V gave up 5 bases and J gave up 8 bases, with 10 bases separating them. CDR3 length equals 12 residues. The CDR3 protein is CASSLRVYEQFF. DNA for the CDR3: TGTGCCAGCAGTCTTCGGGTGTATGAGCAGTTCTTC.

This chain uses TRBV6-1 with TRBJ2-7; the match to TRBD2 covers 7 bases. J lost 1 base, V lost 6 bases, and 9 bases had no gene match. The germline gives CDR1 MNHNS, CDR2 SASEGT. This CDR3 spans 15 amino acids. CDR3 sequence: CASRLLPGLSYEQYF. In DNA form, the CDR3 reads TGTGCCAGCAGACTATTACCGGGACTATCCTACGAGCAGTACTTC.

This clonotype has more than one count but fewer than ten. The V gene is TRBV6-2 or TRBV6-3, the J gene TRBJ2-5; 11 bases match TRBD2. CDR3 size: 17 residues. Trimming cost V 2 bases and J 5 bases; bases outside gene matches: 10. CDR1 and CDR2 (germline): MNHEY, SVGEGT. The CDR3 DNA sequence: TGTGCCAGCAGTTACGCTAGCGGGAGGACCAGCGGGGAGACCCAGTACTTC. It codes for CASSYASGRTSGETQYF.

There are a few counts of this clonotype. CDR3 in amino acids: CASSPRRGTSGYNEQFF. DNA for the CDR3: TGTGCCAGCAGCCCTAGAAGGGGGACTAGCGGGTACAATGAGCAGTTCTTC. V gene TRBV16 combines with J gene TRBJ2-1, with 12 positions matching TRBD2. Germline lookup yields CDR1 KGHSY and CDR2 FQNENV. The CDR3 runs to 17 residues. J lost 4 bases, V lost 4 bases, and 8 bases had no gene match. The full variable domain, rest sourced from reference TRBV16 and TRBJ2-1, is GEEVAQTPKHLVRGEGQKAKLYCAPIKGHSYVFWYQQVLKNEFKFLISFQNENVFDETGMPKERFSAKCLPNSPCSLEIQATKLEDSAVYFCASSPRRGTSGYNEQFFGPGTRLTVL.

V gene TRBV27 combines with J gene TRBJ2-7; a possible D gene is TRBD2 (6 bases). Germline assignment: CDR1 MNHEY and CDR2 SMNVEV (reference sequence). Deletions cut 2 bases from V and 5 bases from J, with 13 bases between. The CDR3 sequence is 14 residues long. CDR3 sequence: CASSLGAGNNEQYF. The CDR3 nucleotides read TGTGCCAGCAGTTTAGGGGCGGGAAATAACGAGCAGTACTTC.

For this clonotype: No conserved phenylalanine or tryptophan is present at the end of the CDR3, so a read error is the likely explanation. J is TRBJ2-4 and V is TRBV2, with a tentative D call TRBD1 (6 bases). The V end was cut by 6 bases, the J end by 7 bases, with 7 bases between. From germline, CDR1 is SNHLY and CDR2 FYNNEI. This CDR3 has 11 amino acids. The CDR3 sequence is CASRRGNIQYL. The CDR3 coding sequence is TGTGCCAGCAGGAGGGGGAACATTCAGTACCTC.

This clonotype was observed at least ten times. V and J are TRBV6-4 and TRBJ1-2, with a weak D call TRBD1 (6 bases). The CDR3 runs 16 residues. V was trimmed by 5 bases and J by 2 bases, leaving 18 bases between them. Germline CDR1 MRHNA, CDR2 SNTAGT. The DNA of the CDR3 is TGTGCCAGCAGTTCCTACTTTCTGGGACACAACTATGGCTACACCTTC. Protein product: CASSSYFLGHNYGYTF.

This chain connects TRBV28 to TRBJ2-3, with 12 positions matching TRBD2. Germline loops: CDR1 MDHEN, CDR2 SYDVKM. The V and J ends lost 6 bases and 2 bases, in that order; junction bases with no gene match: 6. The CDR3 contains 16 residues. In DNA form, the CDR3 reads TGTGCCAGCAGCCAACTAGCGGGGGGTTTCACAGATACGCAGTATTTT. Protein product: CASSQLAGGFTDTQYF.

The genes are TRBV12-3 or TRBV12-4 and TRBJ2-1; D is uncertain. CDR3 length: 14 residues. The germline V and J ends were trimmed by 2 bases and 3 bases, with 8 bases remaining between them. The CDR3 nucleotides read TGTGCCAGCAGTTTACCGCGGCGCTACAATGAGCAGTTCTTC. It encodes CASSLPRRYNEQFF.

The chain has TRBV6-1 and TRBJ1-3; D perhaps matches TRBD1 (5 bases). The V end lost 7 bases, the J end lost 0 bases, and 10 bases lay between the germline ends. The CDR3 consists of 14 residues. Germline loops: CDR1 MNHNS, CDR2 SASEGT. CDR3 nucleotides: TGTGCCAGCATGGACATATACTCTGGAAACACCATATATTTT. Protein product: CASMDIYSGNTIYF.